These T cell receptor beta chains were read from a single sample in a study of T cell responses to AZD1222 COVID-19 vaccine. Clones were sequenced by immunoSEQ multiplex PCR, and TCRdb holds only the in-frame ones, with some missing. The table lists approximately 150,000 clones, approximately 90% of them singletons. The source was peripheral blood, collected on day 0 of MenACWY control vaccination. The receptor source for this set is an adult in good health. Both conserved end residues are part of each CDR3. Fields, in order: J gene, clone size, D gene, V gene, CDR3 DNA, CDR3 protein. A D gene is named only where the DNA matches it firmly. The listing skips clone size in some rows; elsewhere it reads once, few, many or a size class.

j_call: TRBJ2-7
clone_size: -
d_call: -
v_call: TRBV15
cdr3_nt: TGTGCCACCAGCAGAGATATCATCTCCTACGAGCAGTACTTC
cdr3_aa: CATSRDIISYEQYF

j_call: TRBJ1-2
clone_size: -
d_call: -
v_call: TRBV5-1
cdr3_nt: TGCGCCAGCAGCTCGGGCGGGGGAGTTAACTATGGCTACACCTTC
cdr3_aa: CASSSGGGVNYGYTF

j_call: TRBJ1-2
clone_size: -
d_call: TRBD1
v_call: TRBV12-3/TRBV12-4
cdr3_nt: TGTGCCAGCAGTAAGCTGACAGGGGGAGGCTACACCTTC
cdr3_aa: CASSKLTGGGYTF

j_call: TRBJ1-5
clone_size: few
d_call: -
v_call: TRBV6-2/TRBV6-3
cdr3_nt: TGTGCCAGCAGTTACTCGATAAGGCGTTCGGGTGGCAATCAGCCCCAGCATTTT
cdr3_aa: CASSYSIRRSGGNQPQHF

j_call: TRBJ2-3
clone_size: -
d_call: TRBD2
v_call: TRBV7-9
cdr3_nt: TGTGCCAGCAGACTAGCGGGGGGGCAGGATACGCAGTATTTT
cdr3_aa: CASRLAGGQDTQYF

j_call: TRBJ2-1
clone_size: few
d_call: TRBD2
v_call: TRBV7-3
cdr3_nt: TGTGCCAGCAGCTTAACGGCTAGCGGGAGGGGTAATGAGCAGTTCTTC
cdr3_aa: CASSLTASGRGNEQFF

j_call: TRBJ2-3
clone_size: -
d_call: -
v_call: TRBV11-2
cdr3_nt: TGTGCCAGCAGCCCCAAGCGGTTGAGCACAGATACGCAGTATTTT
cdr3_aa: CASSPKRLSTDTQYF

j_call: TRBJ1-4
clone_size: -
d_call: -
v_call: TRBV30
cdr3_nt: TGTGCCTGGAGACGGGGGAATGAAAAACTGTTTTTT
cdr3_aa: CAWRRGNEKLFF

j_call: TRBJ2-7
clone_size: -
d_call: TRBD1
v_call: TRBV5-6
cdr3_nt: TGTGCCAGCAACCGCCGGGACAGGGCGTCCTACGAGCAGTACTTC
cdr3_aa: CASNRRDRASYEQYF

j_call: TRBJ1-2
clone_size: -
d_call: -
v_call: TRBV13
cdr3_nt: TGTGCCAGCAGCTCATCAGGACGGGACTATGGCTACACCTTC
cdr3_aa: CASSSSGRDYGYTF

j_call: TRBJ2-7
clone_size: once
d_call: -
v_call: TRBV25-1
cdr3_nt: TGTGCCAGCAGTGAACCGGGGAGAGACTACGAGCAGTACTTC
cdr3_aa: CASSEPGRDYEQYF

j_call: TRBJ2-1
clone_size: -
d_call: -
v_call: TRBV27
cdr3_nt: TGTGCCAGTACTCGAGGGATCGAAAATGAGCAGTTCTTC
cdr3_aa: CASTRGIENEQFF

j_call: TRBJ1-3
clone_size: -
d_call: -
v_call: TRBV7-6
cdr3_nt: TGTGCCAGCAGCTTCCAGGCCGGGGACTCTGGAAACACCATATATTTT
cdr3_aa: CASSFQAGDSGNTIYF

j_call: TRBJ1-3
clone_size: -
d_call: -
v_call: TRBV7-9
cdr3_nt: TGTGCCAGCAGCACAAGCAGAAACTCTGGAAACACCATATATTTT
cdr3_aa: CASSTSRNSGNTIYF

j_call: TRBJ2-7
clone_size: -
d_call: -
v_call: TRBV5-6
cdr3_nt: TGTGCCAGCAGCTTTTCCATCTCCTACGAGCAGTACTTC
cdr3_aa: CASSFSISYEQYF

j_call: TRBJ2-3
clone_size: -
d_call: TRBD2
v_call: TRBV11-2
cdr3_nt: TGTGCCAGCAGCTCAACCCCGGGAGGGGATACGCAGTATTTT
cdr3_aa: CASSSTPGGDTQYF

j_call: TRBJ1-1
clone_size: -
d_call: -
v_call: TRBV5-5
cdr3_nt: TGTGCCAGCAGCTTGGGGGAGAACACTGAAGCTTTCTTT
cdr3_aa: CASSLGENTEAFF

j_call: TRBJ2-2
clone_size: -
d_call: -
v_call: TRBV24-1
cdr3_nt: TGTGCCACCAGTGATTTCACCGGGGAGCTGTTTTTT
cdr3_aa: CATSDFTGELFF

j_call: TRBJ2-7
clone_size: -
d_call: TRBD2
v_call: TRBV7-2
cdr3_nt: TGTGCCAGCAGCTTCGGGGGGAACTCCTACGAGCAGTACTTC
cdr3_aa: CASSFGGNSYEQYF

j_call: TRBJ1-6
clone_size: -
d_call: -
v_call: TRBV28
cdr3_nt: TGTGCCAGCAGTTTAGTATCAGGGAAAGGTCGAGGGTCACCCCTCCACTTT
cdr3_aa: CASSLVSGKGRGSPLHF

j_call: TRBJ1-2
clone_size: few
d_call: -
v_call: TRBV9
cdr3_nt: TGTGCCAGCACCCCGACCCCAACACCCAACTATGGCTACACCTTC
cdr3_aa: CASTPTPTPNYGYTF

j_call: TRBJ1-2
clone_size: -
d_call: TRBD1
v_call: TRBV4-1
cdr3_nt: TGCGCCAGCAGCCCTCTCGACAGGGCTAACTATGGCTACACCTTC
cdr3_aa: CASSPLDRANYGYTF

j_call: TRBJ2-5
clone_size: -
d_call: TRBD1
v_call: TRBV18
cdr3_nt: TGTGCCAGCTCACCAACAGGGGCACCCCAAGAGACCCAGTACTTC
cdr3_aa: CASSPTGAPQETQYF

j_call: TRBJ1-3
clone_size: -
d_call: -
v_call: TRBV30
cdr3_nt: TGTGCCTGGCGTTCGGCGCTTAAGGGAAACACCATATATTTT
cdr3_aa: CAWRSALKGNTIYF

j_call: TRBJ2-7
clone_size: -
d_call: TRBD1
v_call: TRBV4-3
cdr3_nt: TGCGCCAGCAGCCAAGAAGCCCCGGGACAGGGGGGCTACGAGCAGTACTTC
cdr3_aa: CASSQEAPGQGGYEQYF

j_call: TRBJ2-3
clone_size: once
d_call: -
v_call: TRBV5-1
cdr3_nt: TGCGCCAGCAGCTTGTATGGCGATACGCAGTATTTT
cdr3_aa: CASSLYGDTQYF

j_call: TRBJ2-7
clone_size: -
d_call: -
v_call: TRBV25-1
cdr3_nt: TGTGCCAGCAGTGACGACAGATTAACCTACGAGCAGTACTTC
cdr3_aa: CASSDDRLTYEQYF

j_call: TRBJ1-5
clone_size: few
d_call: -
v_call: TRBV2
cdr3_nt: TGTGCCAGCAGTGCGAGGGTCAATCAGCCCCAGCATTTT
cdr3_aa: CASSARVNQPQHF

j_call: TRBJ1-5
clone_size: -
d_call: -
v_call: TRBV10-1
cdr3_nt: TGCGCCAGCAGTGACAAGTCCGTCAATAGCAATCAGCCCCAGCATTTT
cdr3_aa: CASSDKSVNSNQPQHF

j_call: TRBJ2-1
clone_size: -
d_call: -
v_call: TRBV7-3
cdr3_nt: TGTGCCAGCAGCCCCACAGGCCCAGCCTACAATGAGCAGTTCTTC
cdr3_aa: CASSPTGPAYNEQFF

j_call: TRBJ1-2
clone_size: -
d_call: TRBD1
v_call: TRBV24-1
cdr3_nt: TGTGCCACCAGTGAGGGGACAGGGGTGGTTGGCTACACCTTC
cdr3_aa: CATSEGTGVVGYTF

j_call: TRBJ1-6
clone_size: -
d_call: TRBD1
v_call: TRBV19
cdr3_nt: TGTGCCAGTAGTATTTGGGACAGTACATCACCCCTCCACTTT
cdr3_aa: CASSIWDSTSPLHF

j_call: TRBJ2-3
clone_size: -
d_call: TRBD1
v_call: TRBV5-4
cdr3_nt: TGTGCCAGCAGCTCTGGACAGGGTAGAATTGATACGCAGTATTTT
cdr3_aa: CASSSGQGRIDTQYF

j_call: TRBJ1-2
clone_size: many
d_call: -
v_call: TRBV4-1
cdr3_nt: TGCGCCAGCAGCCAAGGACGGTCCGGGGGTAACTATGGCTACACCTTC
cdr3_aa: CASSQGRSGGNYGYTF

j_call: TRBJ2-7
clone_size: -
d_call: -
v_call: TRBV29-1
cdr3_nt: TGCAGCGTTGCCCTAGACAACTCCTACGAGCAGTACTTC
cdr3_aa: CSVALDNSYEQYF

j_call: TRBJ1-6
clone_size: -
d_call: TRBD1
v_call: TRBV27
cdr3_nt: TGTGCCAGCAGTCCCCGGGACAGGGGGCACTCACCCCTCCACTTT
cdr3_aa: CASSPRDRGHSPLHF

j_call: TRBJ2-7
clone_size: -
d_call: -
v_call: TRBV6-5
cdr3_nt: TGTGCCAGCAGTTATAGCCAGGGAAAAATCGAGCAGTACTTC
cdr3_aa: CASSYSQGKIEQYF

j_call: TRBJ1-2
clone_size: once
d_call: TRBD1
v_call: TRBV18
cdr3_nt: TGTGCCAGCTCATCGACAGGGTGGGATGGCTACACCTTC
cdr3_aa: CASSSTGWDGYTF

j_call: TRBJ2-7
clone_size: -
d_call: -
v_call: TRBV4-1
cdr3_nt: TGCGCCAGCAGCCGTCAGCAGGGATCCTACGAGCAGTACTTC
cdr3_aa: CASSRQQGSYEQYF

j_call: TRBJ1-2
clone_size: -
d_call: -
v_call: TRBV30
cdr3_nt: TGTGCCTGGAGTCGCGGCTATGGCTACACCTTC
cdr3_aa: CAWSRGYGYTF

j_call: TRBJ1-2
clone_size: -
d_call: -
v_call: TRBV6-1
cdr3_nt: TGTGCCAGCAGTGAAGGGGTAAGGGGCGATGGCTACACCTTC
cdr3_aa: CASSEGVRGDGYTF

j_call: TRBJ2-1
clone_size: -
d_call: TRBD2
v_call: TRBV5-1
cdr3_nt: TGCGCCAGCAGCTTAGGGACTAGCGGGAGCTCCTACAATGAGCAGTTCTTC
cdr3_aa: CASSLGTSGSSYNEQFF

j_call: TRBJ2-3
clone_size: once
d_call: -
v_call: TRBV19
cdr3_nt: TGTGCCAGTAGTATAGTCCAGGGAACAGATACGCAGTATTTT
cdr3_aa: CASSIVQGTDTQYF

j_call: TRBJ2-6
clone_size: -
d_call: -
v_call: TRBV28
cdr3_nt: TGTGCCAGCAGTTTACACTCTGGGGCCAACGTCCTGACTTTC
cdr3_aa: CASSLHSGANVLTF

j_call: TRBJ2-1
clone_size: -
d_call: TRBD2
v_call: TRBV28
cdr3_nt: TGTGCCAGCAGTTTAGAACTAGCGGGAGGAACAGATGAGCAGTTCTTC
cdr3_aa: CASSLELAGGTDEQFF

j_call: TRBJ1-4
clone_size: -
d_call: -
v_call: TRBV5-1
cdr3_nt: TGCGCCAGCAGCTTAGAGGACAGTTCTGAAAAACTGTTTTTT
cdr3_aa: CASSLEDSSEKLFF

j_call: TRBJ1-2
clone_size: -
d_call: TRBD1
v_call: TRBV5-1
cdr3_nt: TGCGCCAGCAGCTTAAACAGGGGGCTTAATTCTGGCTACACCTTC
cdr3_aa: CASSLNRGLNSGYTF

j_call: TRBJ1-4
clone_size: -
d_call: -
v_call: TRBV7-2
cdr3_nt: TGTGCCAGCAGCTTAGCGCGTCAGGCGGGGGAAAAACTGTTTTTT
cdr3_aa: CASSLARQAGEKLFF

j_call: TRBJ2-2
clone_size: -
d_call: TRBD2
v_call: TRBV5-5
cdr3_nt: TGTGCCAGCAGCTTGGCTAGCGGTCCTGCCGGGGAGCTGTTTTTT
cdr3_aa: CASSLASGPAGELFF

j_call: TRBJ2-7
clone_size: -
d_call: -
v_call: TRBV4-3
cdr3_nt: TGCGCCAGCAGCCAAGGGGCAGAATCCTACGAGCAGTACTTC
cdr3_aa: CASSQGAESYEQYF

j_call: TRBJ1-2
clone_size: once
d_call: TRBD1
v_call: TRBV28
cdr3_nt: TGTGCCAGCAGTCCCCGATCCCGGGACAGGGTCATACGGGGCTACACCTTC
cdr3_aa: CASSPRSRDRVIRGYTF

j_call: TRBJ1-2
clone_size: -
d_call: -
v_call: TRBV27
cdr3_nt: TGTGCCAGCAGTTCGTACCCGGGACACTCGGGCGGCTACACCTTC
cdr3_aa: CASSSYPGHSGGYTF

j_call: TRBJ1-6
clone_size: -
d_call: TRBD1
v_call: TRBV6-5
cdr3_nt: TGTGCCAGCAGTTACGGGACTGGGACAGGGGGATCACCCCTCCACTTT
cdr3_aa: CASSYGTGTGGSPLHF

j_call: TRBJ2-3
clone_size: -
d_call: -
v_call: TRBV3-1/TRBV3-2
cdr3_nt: TGTGCCAGCAGCCAGATCAGGGGCTCAGATACGCAGTATTTT
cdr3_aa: CASSQIRGSDTQYF

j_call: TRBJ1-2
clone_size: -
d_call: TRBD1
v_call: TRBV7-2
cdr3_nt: TGTGCCAGCAGCCCTATCCAGGGGGACTATGGCTACACCTTC
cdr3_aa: CASSPIQGDYGYTF